Listed below are T cell receptor beta chains from one sample, sequenced in a study of response to subunit inactivated influenza vaccine. TCRdb independently ran MiXCR on the RT-PCR reads; one entry per CDR3 protein. Of about 620,000 distinct CDR3 sequences listed, around 11% are singletons. The same data also went into a second study, on T cells expressing NK-cell markers.

The input for sequencing was PBMCs from blood, taken on the day of vaccination. The origin of the receptors is a man between 50 and 59 years old who received an inactivated influenza vaccine. The CDR3 runs from the conserved cysteine through the conserved F or W. D genes are given only for firm matches. The size of a clone is reported for some rows only, either as once, few or many, or as a class for expanded clones.

D gene,V gene,clone size,J gene,CDR3 protein,CDR3 DNA
.,TRBV7-2,few,TRBJ2-7,CASSLAEQFEQYF,TGTGCCAGCAGCTTAGCGGAGCAATTCGAGCAGTACTTC
TRBD2,TRBV6-1,.,TRBJ2-3,CASSPYSGGAKDTQYF,TGTGCCAGCAGTCCCTACAGCGGGGGGGCCAAGGATACGCAGTATTTT
TRBD2,TRBV7-2,many,TRBJ2-3,CASSSRTSGSDTQYF,TGTGCCAGCAGCTCGAGGACTAGCGGGAGCGATACGCAGTATTTT
.,TRBV20-1,few,TRBJ1-2,CSARQEIMRGYTF,TGCAGTGCTAGGCAGGAGATTATGCGAGGCTACACCTTC
.,TRBV28,.,TRBJ1-2,CASTQTVSEFGGYTF,TGTGCCAGCACCCAAACGGTCAGCGAGTTCGGGGGCTACACCTTC
TRBD1,TRBV2,few,TRBJ2-5,CANGQGARVTQYF,TGTGCCAACGGACAGGGGGCGAGGGTGACCCAGTACTTC
.,TRBV28,few,TRBJ1-5,CASNVYSNQPQHF,TGTGCCAGCAACGTATATAGCAATCAGCCCCAGCATTTT
.,TRBV12-3/TRBV12-4,.,TRBJ2-7,CASSFQGPANEQYF,TGTGCCAGCAGTTTCCAGGGGCCAGCGAACGAGCAGTACTTC
.,TRBV28,.,TRBJ2-7,CASSLWGGTTIEQYF,TGTGCCAGCAGTTTATGGGGCGGGACCACAATCGAGCAGTACTTC
.,TRBV2,.,TRBJ2-3,CASSEHTDTQYF,TGTGCCAGCAGTGAGCACACAGATACGCAGTATTTT
TRBD1,TRBV11-1,.,TRBJ2-1,CASIPEIGGQGHNEQFF,TGTGCCAGCATCCCTGAGATAGGAGGACAGGGGCACAATGAGCAGTTCTTC
TRBD1,TRBV7-2,.,TRBJ2-5,CASRTRTGQETQYF,TGTGCCAGCAGAACCAGGACAGGGCAAGAGACCCAGTACTTC
.,TRBV7-9,.,TRBJ2-1,CASSLLGSHEQFF,TGTGCCAGCAGCTTATTGGGTTCCCATGAGCAGTTCTTC
TRBD1,TRBV6-1,few,TRBJ1-2,CASSLTGGSVDGYTF,TGTGCCAGCAGTCTCACAGGGGGCAGTGTGGATGGCTACACCTTC
TRBD2,TRBV11-2,.,TRBJ2-1,CASTPGLAINEQFF,TGTGCCAGCACTCCGGGACTAGCGATCAATGAGCAGTTCTTC
.,TRBV5-1,.,TRBJ2-2,CASSLAAATGELFF,TGCGCCAGCAGCTTGGCAGCAGCCACCGGGGAGCTGTTTTTT
TRBD1,TRBV7-2,few,TRBJ2-2,CASSKRQGALTGELFF,TGTGCCAGCAGCAAAAGACAGGGGGCGCTCACCGGGGAGCTGTTTTTT
.,TRBV5-1,few,TRBJ1-2,CASSEAEVYGYTF,TGCGCCAGCAGCGAGGCCGAAGTCTATGGCTACACCTTC
.,TRBV4-1,few,TRBJ2-4,CASSQAGASIQYF,TGCGCCAGCAGCCAAGCTGGGGCCAGCATTCAGTACTTC
TRBD1,TRBV6-2/TRBV6-3,few,TRBJ1-2,CASSYTGTGAIDYGYTF,TGTGCCAGCAGTTACACCGGGACAGGGGCGATTGACTATGGCTACACCTTC
TRBD2,TRBV20-1,many,TRBJ2-3,CSADGLAGGPGGTDTQYF,TGCAGTGCGGACGGACTAGCGGGAGGGCCGGGGGGGACAGATACGCAGTATTTT
TRBD1,TRBV6-5,.,TRBJ1-6,CASSWGQNRNSPLHF,TGTGCCAGCAGTTGGGGACAGAACAGGAATTCACCCCTCCACTTT
TRBD1,TRBV7-9,once,TRBJ2-7,CASSSPRDRGDEQYF,TGTGCCAGCAGCTCCCCGCGGGACAGGGGTGACGAGCAGTACTTC
.,TRBV4-3,few,TRBJ2-1,CASSQDPLTGSSYNEQFF,TGCGCCAGCAGCCAAGATCCCCTCACAGGGAGCTCCTACAATGAGCAGTTCTTC
.,TRBV7-9,.,TRBJ2-7,CASSLGSWGTSYEQYF,TGTGCCAGCAGCTTAGGGAGCTGGGGGACCTCCTACGAGCAGTACTTC
TRBD1,TRBV28,.,TRBJ2-7,CATRDSLSYEQYF,TGTGCCACCCGGGACAGCCTCTCCTACGAGCAGTACTTC
TRBD1,TRBV28,many,TRBJ2-7,CATTRPTGGSYEQYF,TGTGCCACCACCCGGCCCACAGGGGGGTCCTACGAGCAGTACTTC
.,TRBV2,few,TRBJ1-6,CASTSVQGNYNSPLHF,TGTGCCAGCACAAGCGTTCAGGGGAACTATAATTCACCCCTCCACTTT